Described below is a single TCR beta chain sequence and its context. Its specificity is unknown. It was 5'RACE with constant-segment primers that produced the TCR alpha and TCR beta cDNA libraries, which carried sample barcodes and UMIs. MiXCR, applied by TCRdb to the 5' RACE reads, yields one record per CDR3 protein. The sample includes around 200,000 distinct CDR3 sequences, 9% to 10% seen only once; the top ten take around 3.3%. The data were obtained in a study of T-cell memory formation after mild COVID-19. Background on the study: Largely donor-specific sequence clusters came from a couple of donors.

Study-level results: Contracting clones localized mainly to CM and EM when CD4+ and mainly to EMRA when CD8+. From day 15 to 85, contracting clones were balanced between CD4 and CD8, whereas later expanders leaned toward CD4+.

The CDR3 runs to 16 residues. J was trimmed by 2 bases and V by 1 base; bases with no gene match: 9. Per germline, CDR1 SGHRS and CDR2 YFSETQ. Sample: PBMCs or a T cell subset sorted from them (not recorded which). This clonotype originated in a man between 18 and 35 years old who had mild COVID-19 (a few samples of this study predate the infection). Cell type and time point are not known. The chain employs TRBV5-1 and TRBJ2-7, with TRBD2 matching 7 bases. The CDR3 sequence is CASSLLSAGETYEQYF. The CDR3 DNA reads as TGCGCCAGCAGCTTGTTATCGGCGGGGGAAACCTACGAGCAGTACTTC.